This T cell receptor (beta chain) is from a study of blood T cell repertoires in COVID-19 (dated by TCRdb to the early 2020s). As for the study more broadly: Recovered participants in ImmuneRACE Cohort 3 were defined by two consecutive negative NP/OP PCR tests, clearance by a healthcare professional, or resolution of symptoms. The collaborator samples originated in the United States, Italy and Spain and spanned the acute and convalescent phases of COVID-19. The material from the prospective study consisted of cDNA or gDNA derived from T cells, B-cell-depleted T cells, or PBMCs. The dataset comprised deeply sampled blood TCRbeta repertoires from subjects exposed to, actively infected with, or recovered from COVID-19. The repertoires were released in a freely available public database meant as a resource for research on the immune response to SARS-CoV-2. The samples were drawn from two sources: the first 160 participants of the ongoing ImmuneRACE study, and 950 to 1,500 subjects contributed by 6 global collaborators. Nearly every sample came with metadata listing a de-identified subject ID, COVID-19 status, age in years and sex. HLA class I and class II types, where available, came from metadata supplied by the sample provider rather than from assay-based typing. General conclusions and limits of the study: How much clinical and demographic metadata was included differed by source and by participant, and the metadata was provided uncurated.

TCRbeta CDR3 regions were amplified from genomic DNA by means of the immunoSEQ Assay, a bias-controlled multiplex PCR. Turning to the authors' computational methods: The number of nucleated cells in each sample was estimated by amplification of reference gene primers within the assay. To quantify the absolute abundance of each unique TCRbeta CDR3 rearrangement, sequence reads were collapsed and filtered. For each sample, productive Simpson clonality was calculated as the square root of Simpson's diversity index over productive rearrangements. TCRdb carries this immuneACCESS record with in-frame sequences only. Its versions omit some clonotypes, under half of them owing to an unresolved V gene in the studies checked, with the rest unexplained. V and J calls plus clone size are reproduced from that table; the DNA served to infer D and trimming. Here the sample has hundreds of thousands of clones; 88% occur a single time. The ten largest clones take up around 2% of the sample.

Germline trimming: 8 bases from V, 2 bases from J; junction bases outside gene matches: 17. The CDR3 numbers 17 residues from cysteine through phenylalanine. Only CDR3 DNA is held: 51 bases, read in frame from base 1. CDR1 and CDR2 (WSHSY, SAAADI) derive from the germline V gene. Participants in the prospective study were aged roughly 18 to 100 years, lived in about two dozen United States geographic areas, and enrolled through a virtual design. In the prospective study, participants were assigned to cohorts based on the clinical history participants reported in a screening survey and a study questionnaire. Each participant in the prospective study had whole blood, serum and a nasopharyngeal or oropharyngeal swab collected by mobile phlebotomists. Prospective study participants could optionally give additional blood draws and questionnaires over an approximately 2-month period. Before DNA extraction, prospective study blood samples were shipped either frozen or at room temperature.

About this clone: The clone's antigen remains unknown. One base away there is no much larger clone; base qualities are not given.

The receptor was derived from a woman aged 60-70 years in a cohort exposed to, infected with or recovered from COVID-19 (not recorded which). The sample comprised PBMCs or T cells enriched from blood (not recorded which). The sequence is built from TRBV10-2 and TRBJ2-7, with 8 junctional bases fitting TRBD2. The DNA is as follows: TGCGCCAGCGTAAGACTTCCGGGACTAGGTACAGCCTACGAGCAGTACTTC. The translation is CASVRLPGLGTAYEQYF.